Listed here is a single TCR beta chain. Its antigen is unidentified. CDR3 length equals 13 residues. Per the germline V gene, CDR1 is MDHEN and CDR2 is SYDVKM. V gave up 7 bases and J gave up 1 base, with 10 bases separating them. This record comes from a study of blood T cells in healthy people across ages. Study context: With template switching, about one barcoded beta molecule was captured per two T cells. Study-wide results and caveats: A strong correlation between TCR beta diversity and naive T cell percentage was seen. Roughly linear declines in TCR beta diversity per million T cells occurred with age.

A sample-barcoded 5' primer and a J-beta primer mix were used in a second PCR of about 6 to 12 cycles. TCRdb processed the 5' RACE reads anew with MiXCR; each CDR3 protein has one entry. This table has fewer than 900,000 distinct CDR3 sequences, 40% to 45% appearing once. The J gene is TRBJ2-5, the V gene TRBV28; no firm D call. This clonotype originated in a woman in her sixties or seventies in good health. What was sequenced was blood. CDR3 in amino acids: CASIPGTQETQYF. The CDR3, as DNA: TGTGCCAGCATCCCGGGCACCCAAGAGACCCAGTACTTC.